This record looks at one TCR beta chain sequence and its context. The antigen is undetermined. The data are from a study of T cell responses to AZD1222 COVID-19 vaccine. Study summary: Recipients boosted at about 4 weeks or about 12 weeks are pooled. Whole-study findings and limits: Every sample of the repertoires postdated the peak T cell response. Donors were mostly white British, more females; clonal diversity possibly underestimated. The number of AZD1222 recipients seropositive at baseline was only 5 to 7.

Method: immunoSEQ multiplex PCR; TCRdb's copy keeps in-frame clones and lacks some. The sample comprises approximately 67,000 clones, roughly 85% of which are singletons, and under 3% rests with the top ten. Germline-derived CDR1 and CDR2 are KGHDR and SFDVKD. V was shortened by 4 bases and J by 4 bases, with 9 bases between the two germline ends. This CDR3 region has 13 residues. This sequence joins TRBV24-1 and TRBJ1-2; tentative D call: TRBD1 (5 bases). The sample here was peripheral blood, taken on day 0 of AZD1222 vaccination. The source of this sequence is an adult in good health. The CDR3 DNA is TGTGCCACCAGTGAGGGACCCTTCTATGGCTACACCTTC. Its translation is CATSEGPFYGYTF.